Presented here are 31 T cell receptor beta chains from one specimen sequenced in a study of CD8 T cells in ankylosing spondylitis. Using its own MiXCR run on the 5' RACE reads, TCRdb lists one record per CDR3 protein. The sample has about 160,000 distinct CDR3 sequences, around two fifths seen once; the top ten hold roughly 15%. Sequencing was carried out using synovial fluid, either unsorted or a sorted T cell fraction (not recorded which). Source of these receptors: a male donor with ankylosing spondylitis.

The sample holds a few counts of this clonotype. This chain connects TRBV27 to TRBJ2-5, with a weak D call TRBD2 (6 bases). V lost 5 bases, J lost 5 bases, and 15 bases lay in between. Germline V lookup: CDR1 MNHEY, CDR2 SMNVEV (reference sequence). The CDR3 has 14 amino acids. In DNA, the CDR3 is TGTGCCAGCAGTCCCCAGGGACTGAGGGAGACCCAGTACTTC. Protein: CASSPQGLRETQYF.

This sequence joins TRBV12-3 or TRBV12-4 and TRBJ2-3; 12 bases match TRBD2. There are 17 residues in the CDR3. J gave up 11 bases and V 0 bases, and 12 bases lay outside the gene matches. The CDR3 DNA reads as TGTGCCAGCAGTTTAGCGCTCGGGACTAGCGGGTGGCCTCGGCAGTATTTT. This codes for CASSLALGTSGWPRQYF.

This clonotype turned up a few times. V and J are TRBV12-3 or TRBV12-4 and TRBJ1-4; D gene uncertain. V was trimmed by 5 bases and J by 7 bases, leaving 14 bases between them. CDR3 length: 14 amino acids. For the CDR3, the DNA is TGTGCCAGCAGTCCCTGGGGATTGGGTGAAAAACTGTTTTTT. This sequence encodes CASSPWGLGEKLFF.

There are a few counts of this clonotype. The genes are TRBV28 and TRBJ1-1; a possible D gene is TRBD1 (5 bases). V dropped 2 bases and J dropped 0 bases, with 10 bases sitting between them. There are 15 residues in the CDR3. Germline V CDR1 and CDR2: MDHEN, SYDVKM. The CDR3 bases are TGTGCCAGCAGTTTAGGGGCGGGTATGAACACTGAAGCTTTCTTT. It specifies CASSLGAGMNTEAFF. Complete variable domain (other parts from reference TRBV28 and TRBJ1-1): DVKVTQSSRYLVKRTGEKVFLECVQDMDHENMFWYRQDPGLGLRLIYFSYDVKMKEKGDIPEGYSVSREKKERFSLILESASTNQTSMYLCASSLGAGMNTEAFFGQGTRLTVV.

This clonotype was counted only a few times. The V and J genes are TRBV12-3 or TRBV12-4 and TRBJ2-1; no clear D gene. This CDR3 contains 12 residues. Trimming took off 5 bases at V and 0 bases at J, with 2 bases between the two ends. In nucleotides, the CDR3 is TGTGCCAGCAGTGTCTCCTACAATGAGCAGTTCTTC. It encodes CASSVSYNEQFF.

The rearrangement uses TRBV3-1 and TRBJ2-2, with 11 bases matching TRBD2. Germline assignment: CDR1 LGHDT and CDR2 YNNKEL (reference sequence). After removal of 4 bases from V and 5 bases from J, the junction contained 9 bases not matched to a gene. This CDR3 spans 17 amino acids. The DNA of the CDR3 is TGTGCCAGCAGCCTGGGGCTAGCGGGGGGCCCTACCGGGGAGCTGTTTTTT. Translating it yields CASSLGLAGGPTGELFF.

The CDR3 DNA follows: TGTGCCAGCAGCCCCCCTCGGGGGGAAGCTAACTATGGCTACACCTTC. It codes for CASSPPRGEANYGYTF. The J gene is TRBJ1-2, the V gene TRBV9; possible D gene TRBD1, 5 bases. The V and J ends lost 4 bases and 0 bases respectively, with 16 bases between them. The germline gives CDR1 SGDLS, CDR2 YYNGEE. The CDR3 runs to 16 residues.

This chain links TRBV28 with TRBJ2-7; D unclear. The V end was cut by 4 bases, the J end by 3 bases, with 7 bases between. There are 12 residues in the CDR3. CDR1 is MDHEN and CDR2 is SYDVKM in the germline V gene. CDR3 loop: CASSSHSYEQYF. DNA for the CDR3: TGTGCCAGCAGTTCACATAGCTACGAGCAGTACTTC.

V gene TRBV12-3 or TRBV12-4 combines with J gene TRBJ1-1; D ambiguous. Trimming shortened V by 3 bases and J by 1 base, and 9 bases separated the two germline ends. This CDR3 contains 14 residues. CDR3 sequence (DNA): TGTGCCAGCAGTTTCTTTATTGAGAACACTGAAGCTTTCTTT. This gives the protein CASSFFIENTEAFF.

The V gene is TRBV7-9, the J gene TRBJ1-5; 9 bases are shared with TRBD1. The CDR3 spans 15 residues. V shed 5 bases and J 6 bases; nucleotides not matched to a gene: 8. CDR1 SEHNR and CDR2 FQNEAQ come from the germline V gene (reference sequence). The CDR3 nucleotides read TGTGCCAGCAGCCGGGACAGGGAGGGGAGTCAGCCCCAGCATTTT. Translating gives CASSRDREGSQPQHF. The full variable domain, rest sourced from reference TRBV7-9 and TRBJ1-5, is DTGVSQNPRHKITKRGQNVTFRCDPISEHNRLYWYRQTLGQGPEFLTYFQNEAQLEKSRLLSDRFSAERPKGSFSTLEIQRTEQGDSAMYLCASSRDREGSQPQHFGDGTRLSIL.

The rearrangement uses TRBV7-8 and TRBJ2-5; 12 nucleotides line up with TRBD2. CDR3 size: 14 residues. Germline V lookup: CDR1 SGHVS, CDR2 FQNEAQ. Trimming removed 6 bases from V and 3 bases from J; junction bases left unmatched: 2. The CDR3 region is CASRTSGGEETQYF. CDR3 in DNA: TGTGCCAGCAGGACTAGCGGGGGTGAAGAGACCCAGTACTTC.

The V gene is TRBV19, the J gene TRBJ2-1; D is undetermined. Trimming took 3 bases from V and 7 from J, leaving 13 bases between them. The CDR3 length is 14 residues. Germline V CDR1 and CDR2: LNHDA, SQIVND (reference sequence). The CDR3 region has the DNA TGTGCCAGTAGTATCCGCAGGCTACGTAATGAGCAGTTCTTC. Residues: CASSIRRLRNEQFF.

V usage is TRBV4-1 and J usage is TRBJ2-5; TRBD1 or TRBD2 may be the D gene (6 bases each). V was pared by 4 bases and J by 4 bases, with 19 bases between. Per the germline V gene, CDR1 is MGHRA and CDR2 is YSYEKL. This CDR3 is built from 16 residues. CDR3 in DNA: TGCGCCAGCAGCCGTTTCACGGGGGCAGGTGGAGAGACCCAGTACTTC. It specifies CASSRFTGAGGETQYF.

Many counts were recorded for this clonotype. The CDR3 bases are TGCAGCGTTGTAGTCCCTAGCGGGAGAAACGAGCAGTACTTC. This encodes CSVVVPSGRNEQYF. This chain links TRBV29-1 with TRBJ2-7, with TRBD2 identical over 10 bases. CDR3 length: 14 residues. Germline loops: CDR1 SQVTM, CDR2 ANQGSEA. The V and J ends lost 4 bases and 5 bases, in that order; junction bases with no gene match: 8.

J is TRBJ1-1 and V is TRBV20-1; no clear D gene. Per germline, CDR1 DFQATT and CDR2 SNEGSKA (reference sequence). CDR3 length equals 12 residues. V was pared by 5 bases and J by 1 base, with 8 bases between. In DNA form, the CDR3 reads TGCAGTGCTCGACGGTCGAACACTGAAGCTTTCTTT. It codes for CSARRSNTEAFF.

The J gene is TRBJ2-1, the V gene TRBV12-3 or TRBV12-4; 14 bases line up with TRBD2. This CDR3 is 23 amino acids long. V was pared by 2 bases and J by 5 bases, with 23 bases of the junction left unmatched. The CDR3 is CASSLTSVLPWTSGRRVHNEQFF. CDR3 DNA: TGTGCCAGCAGTTTAACCTCCGTTTTACCGTGGACTAGCGGGAGGAGAGTCCACAATGAGCAGTTCTTC.

This clonotype occurred a few times. The CDR3 is CAISESVGFPSREYGYTF. As DNA, the CDR3 is TGTGCCATCAGTGAGTCGGTTGGTTTCCCCAGCAGGGAATATGGCTACACCTTC. This chain links TRBV10-3 with TRBJ1-2; D may be TRBD1 (5 bases). Germline loops: CDR1 ENHRY, CDR2 SYGVKD. There are 18 residues in the CDR3. V was pared by 0 bases and J by 5 bases, with 22 bases between.

This clonotype was detected a few times. V usage is TRBV29-1 and J usage is TRBJ2-2; D is unclear. The CDR3 sequence is 14 residues long. Trimming stripped 3 bases from V and 3 bases from J, with 11 bases between. Germline V lookup: CDR1 SQVTM, CDR2 ANQGSEA. CDR3: CSVEDRAYTGELFF. CDR3 bases: TGCAGCGTTGAGGATAGGGCCTACACCGGGGAGCTGTTTTTT.

This clonotype was counted between two and nine times. V is TRBV11-2 and J is TRBJ2-3; TRBD2 is a possible D gene (5 bases). Trimming took 2 bases from V and 10 from J, leaving 13 bases between them. The germline CDR1 and CDR2 sequences are SGHAT and FQNNGV. CDR3 length equals 13 residues. The CDR3 nucleotides are TGTGCCAGCAGCTTATCCCCGGGAACCGCGCAGTATTTT. The encoded protein is CASSLSPGTAQYF.

The chain joins TRBV27 to TRBJ2-2, with 8 bases lining up with TRBD2. The CDR3 runs to 15 residues. The V segment lost 3 bases and the J segment 3 bases; nucleotides outside the gene matches: 3. Germline V lookup: CDR1 MNHEY, CDR2 SMNVEV (reference sequence). DNA of the CDR3: TGTGCCAGCAGTTTGCGGGGGGTTGACACCGGGGAGCTGTTTTTT. Amino acid sequence: CASSLRGVDTGELFF.

This clonotype was observed a few times. The chain employs TRBV25-1 and TRBJ1-2; 8 nucleotides line up with TRBD1. In germline, CDR1 is MGHDK, CDR2 SYGVNS. The CDR3 contains 16 residues. V gave up 2 bases and J gave up 6 bases; unmatched junction bases: 11. The CDR3 sequence: CASSEGLRQGRDGYTF. CDR3 bases: TGTGCCAGCAGTGAAGGGCTGAGACAGGGGAGGGATGGCTACACCTTC.

The chain combines TRBV27 with TRBJ2-1; TRBD2 aligns across 7 bases. The CDR3 consists of 14 residues. V was pared by 3 bases and J by 6 bases, with 5 bases of the junction left unmatched. Per the germline V gene, CDR1 is MNHEY and CDR2 is SMNVEV (reference sequence). DNA for the CDR3: TGTGCCAGCAGTTTGGGGAGGGGCTCCAATGAGCAGTTCTTC. This codes for CASSLGRGSNEQFF.

The chain carries TRBV12-3 or TRBV12-4 and TRBJ1-1; tentatively, D is TRBD1 (6 bases). V shed 1 base and J shed 10 bases, with 13 bases lying between them. The CDR3 consists of 13 residues. The chain's CDR3 is CASSLGGGQPAFF. The CDR3 nucleotides are TGTGCCAGCAGTTTAGGGGGGGGCCAGCCAGCTTTCTTT.

In this sample, this clonotype turned up a few times. The gene calls are TRBV12-3 or TRBV12-4 and TRBJ2-1; possibly TRBD1 for D (6 bases). V shed 4 bases and J shed 5 bases, with 9 bases lying between them. The CDR3 totals 13 residues. The CDR3 sequence: CASSSTGNNEQFF. In nucleotides, the CDR3 is TGTGCCAGCAGTTCAACAGGGAACAATGAGCAGTTCTTC.

This sequence joins TRBV3-1 and TRBJ2-1; 7 nucleotides match TRBD1. Losses at the gene ends were 0 bases for V and 6 bases for J; bases not matched to a gene: 14. The germline gives CDR1 LGHDT, CDR2 YNNKEL (reference sequence). The CDR3 totals 18 residues. The CDR3 DNA reads as TGTGCCAGCAGCCAAGATTTCGGGGAGACAGGGCTAAGCAATGAGCAGTTCTTC. Translating gives CASSQDFGETGLSNEQFF.

In its sample, this clonotype was seen a few times. The chain has TRBV6-5 and TRBJ2-2; TRBD2 is a possible D gene (5 bases). V lost 2 bases to trimming and J lost 1 base, with 14 bases between them. CDR1 is MNHEY, CDR2 SVGAGI, per germline. The CDR3 has 17 residues. In DNA form, the CDR3 reads TGTGCCAGCAGTTACGGACCCGGGGAGTTGAACACCGGGGAGCTGTTTTTT. Translation gives CASSYGPGELNTGELFF.

The chain has TRBV5-1 and TRBJ2-1, with TRBD2 identical over 9 bases. The J segment lost 7 bases and the V segment lost 5 bases, leaving 4 bases of the junction unmatched. This CDR3 region has 13 residues. Germline loops: CDR1 SGHRS, CDR2 YFSETQ. This chain's CDR3 is CASRTSGFNEQFF. CDR3 DNA sequence: TGCGCCAGCAGGACTAGCGGTTTTAATGAGCAGTTCTTC. Full variable domain (outside the CDR3, taken from reference TRBV5-1 and TRBJ2-1): KAGVTQTPRYLIKTRGQQVTLSCSPISGHRSVSWYQQTPGQGLQFLFEYFSETQRNKGNFPGRFSGRQFSNSRSEMNVSTLELGDSALYLCASRTSGFNEQFFGPGTRLTVL.

This clonotype has just a few counts. The V gene is TRBV6-1, the J gene TRBJ2-6; possible D gene TRBD1, 9 bases. The CDR3 extends over 16 amino acids. Germline V gives CDR1 MNHNS, CDR2 SASEGT. Trimming took 6 bases from V and 3 from J, leaving 15 bases between them. In DNA, the CDR3 is TGTGCCAGCAGCGGGACAGGGACTAGTGGGGCCAACGTCCTGACTTTC. This sequence encodes CASSGTGTSGANVLTF.

This clonotype has only a few counts. The gene calls are TRBV3-1 and TRBJ1-2; D perhaps matches TRBD1 (5 bases). Looked up from germline, CDR1 is LGHDT and CDR2 is YNNKEL (reference sequence). This CDR3 spans 13 amino acids. With 4 bases removed from V and 4 bases from J, the gap between germline ends came to 10 bases. This CDR3 is CASSPRALYGYTF. In DNA form, the CDR3 reads TGTGCCAGCAGCCCCAGGGCCCTCTATGGCTACACCTTC.

Regarding this clonotype: One junction end does not reproduce the germline sequence, and a read error may be involved. The chain uses TRBV25-1 and TRBJ2-5; the match to TRBD2 covers 9 bases. This CDR3 is 16 amino acids long. The V gene's germline CDR1 is MGHDK and CDR2 SYGVNS. The CDR3 DNA sequence: TGTACCAGCAGTGAATTCCAGGGACTAGCCAGAGAGACCCAGTACTTC. It codes for CTSSEFQGLARETQYF.

V and J are TRBV6-1 and TRBJ1-4; a weak D match, TRBD1 (5 bases). CDR3 length: 17 amino acids. Germline lookup yields CDR1 MNHNS and CDR2 SASEGT. Trimming left V 1 base short and J 7 bases short, with 19 bases between. CDR3 protein: CASSEVVWGPRTEKLFF. CDR3 in DNA: TGTGCCAGCAGTGAAGTGGTATGGGGCCCGAGGACTGAAAAACTGTTTTTT.